This TCR beta chain stems from a study of T cells in women clearing cervical HPV infection. As regards this clone: With the read ending 3 residues before the CDR3 end, the germline J gene is used to fill in that end.

V was clipped by 1 base and J by 3 bases, with 8 bases between them. The CDR3 has 14 residues. The germline gives CDR1 SGHNT, CDR2 YYREEE (reference sequence). Data came from immunoSEQ multiplex PCR; TCRdb stores just in-frame clones and leaves some out. The sample holds fewer than 50,000 clones. This rearrangement joins TRBV5-4 to TRBJ2-4, with a tentative D call TRBD1 (5 bases). The sequenced sample consisted of blood buffy coat. This receptor was taken from a woman aged 18 to 75 with a cervical HPV16 infection that either progressed to CIN3+ or cleared (not recorded which). Incomplete CDR3 DNA: TGTGCCAGCAGCTTGAGGGGTGGCAAAAACATT. It yields the protein CASSLRGGKNI. The entire CDR3 is CASSLRGGKNIQYF.